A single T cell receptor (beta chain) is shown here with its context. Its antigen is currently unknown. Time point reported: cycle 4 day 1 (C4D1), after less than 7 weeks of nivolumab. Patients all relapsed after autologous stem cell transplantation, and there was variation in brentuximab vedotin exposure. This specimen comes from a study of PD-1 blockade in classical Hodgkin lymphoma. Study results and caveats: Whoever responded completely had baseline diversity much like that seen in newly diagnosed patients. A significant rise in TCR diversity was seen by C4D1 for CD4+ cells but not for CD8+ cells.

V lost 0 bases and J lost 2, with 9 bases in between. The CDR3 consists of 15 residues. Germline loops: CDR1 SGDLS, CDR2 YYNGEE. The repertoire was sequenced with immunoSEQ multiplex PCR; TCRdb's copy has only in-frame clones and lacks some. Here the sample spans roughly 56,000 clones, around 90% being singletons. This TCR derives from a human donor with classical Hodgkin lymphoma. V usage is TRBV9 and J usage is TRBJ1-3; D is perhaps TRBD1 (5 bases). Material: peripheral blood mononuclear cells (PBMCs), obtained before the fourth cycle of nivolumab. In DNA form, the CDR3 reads TGTGCCAGCAGCGTAGGGGCAGGGCCTGGAAACACCATATATTTT. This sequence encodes CASSVGAGPGNTIYF.